This section outlines one T cell receptor (beta chain) sequence together with its context. The antigen remains unidentified. This sample stems from a study of T cells in localized non-small cell lung cancer. The table came from immunoSEQ multiplex PCR; TCRdb's copy has only in-frame clones and leaves some out. The sample has 20,000 to 25,000 clones; around 86% are singletons. CDR3 size: 14 residues. Germline V gives CDR1 SGDLS, CDR2 YYNGEE. J was trimmed by 10 bases and V by 1 base; bases with no gene match: 3. General study points: Maximal T cell clonality occurred in uninvolved adjacent lung, with tumor ranking below it. Adjacent lung tissue had a median about 58 of the top 100 clones found in the tumor.

The genes are TRBV9 and TRBJ1-4; 11 bases map to TRBD1. The TCR comes from a man aged 40-75 years with stage II squamous cell lung carcinoma. The specimen was PBMCs, collected before any cancer treatment. Here the CDR3 DNA reads TGTGCCAGCAGCGTAAGGGACAGGGGGGCAAAACTGTTTTTT. As protein: CASSVRDRGAKLFF.